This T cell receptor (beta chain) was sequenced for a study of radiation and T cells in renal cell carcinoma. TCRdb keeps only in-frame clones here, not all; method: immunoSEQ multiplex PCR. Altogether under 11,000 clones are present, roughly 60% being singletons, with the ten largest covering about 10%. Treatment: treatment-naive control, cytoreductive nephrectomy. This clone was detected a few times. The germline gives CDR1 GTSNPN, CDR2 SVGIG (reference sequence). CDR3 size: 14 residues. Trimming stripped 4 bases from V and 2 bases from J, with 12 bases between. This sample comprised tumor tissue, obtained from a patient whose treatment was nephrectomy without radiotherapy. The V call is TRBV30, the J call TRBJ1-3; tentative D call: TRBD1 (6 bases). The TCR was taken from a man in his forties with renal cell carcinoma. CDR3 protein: CAWTPGGTGNTIYF. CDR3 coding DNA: TGTGCCTGGACCCCTGGGGGCACTGGAAACACCATATATTTT.